This note documents a single T cell receptor (beta chain) sequence. It lacks a known antigen. No much larger clone is present one base from it, and per-base qualities are unavailable. The data were taken from a study of blood T cell repertoires in COVID-19 (TCRdb year 2020). A note on the overall study: Samples covering the acute and convalescent phases of COVID-19 were provided by collaborators in the United States, Italy and Spain. A freely available public database, intended as a resource for researchers studying the immune response to SARS-CoV-2, is where the repertoires were released. A de-identified subject ID, COVID-19 status, age in years and sex were almost always included in the sample metadata. The material from the prospective study consisted of cDNA or gDNA derived from T cells, B-cell-depleted T cells, or PBMCs. Deeply sampled blood TCRbeta repertoires from subjects exposed to, actively infected with, or recovered from COVID-19 were included in the dataset. Where available, HLA class I and class II types were taken from metadata supplied by the sample provider and were not determined by assay-based typing. The samples were drawn from two sources: the first 160 participants of the ongoing ImmuneRACE study, and over 950 subjects contributed by 6 global collaborators. Broad study findings and their caveats: Clinical and demographic metadata were provided uncurated, with the amount varying by source and participant.

The CDR3 measures 14 amino acids from cysteine to phenylalanine. The DNA shown is the 42-base CDR3, in frame from base 1. Per the germline V gene, MNHNS is the CDR1 and SASEGT is the CDR2. V and J are trimmed by 7 bases and 0 bases, and the gene matches miss 3 bases of the junction. TCRbeta CDR3 regions were amplified from genomic DNA by means of the immunoSEQ Assay, a bias-controlled multiplex PCR. In the source study's methods: The number of nucleated cells in each sample was estimated from the amplification of reference gene primers within the assay. To quantify the absolute abundance of each unique TCRbeta CDR3 rearrangement, sequence reads were collapsed and filtered. For each sample, productive Simpson clonality was calculated as the square root of Simpson's diversity index over productive rearrangements. In TCRdb, the immuneACCESS table is reduced to in-frame sequences with V and J assigned. These tables do not hold every clone; where another copy was compared, an unresolved V gene accounts for under half, and the others remain unexplained. V and J calls and clone size come straight from that table; D and trimming were deduced from the DNA. This sample is represented by more than 150,000 clones; 90% of them were singletons. The ten largest account for around 0.63% of the sample.

The collaborating institutions used their own protocols to collect whole blood in K2EDTA tubes. For TCRbeta analysis, collaborator samples were shipped as frozen whole blood, as isolated PBMCs, or as DNA extracted from either sample type. The sequencing sample was made of peripheral blood. The sequence links TRBV6-1 to TRBJ1-3, with TRBD1 identical over 7 junction bases. The origin of this receptor is a man aged 50-60 years with acute or convalescent COVID-19. The nucleotides read TGTGCCAGCAAAGGGACAGTCTCTGGAAACACCATATATTTT. Its amino acids are CASKGTVSGNTIYF.